Shown below are 6 T cell receptor beta chains from a single sample sequenced in a study of T-cell reconstitution after alpha-beta-depleted transplantation in children. The library targeted TCRbeta and was prepared with unique molecular identifiers. TCRdb itself ran the PCR reads through MiXCR, one entry per CDR3 protein. The table includes fewer than 400,000 distinct CDR3 sequences, around 20% detected once. This specimen was PBMCs from the stem cell graft donor, taken from the stem cell graft. Every receptor here comes from a human donor who donated a stem cell graft to a child with acute myeloid leukemia.

V usage is TRBV15 and J usage is TRBJ2-3; TRBD2 aligns across 7 bases. The germline gives CDR1 LNHNV, CDR2 YYDKDF (reference sequence). Germline trimming cut 2 bases from V and 2 bases from J; bases unmatched to any gene: 16. CDR3 length: 19 amino acids. The CDR3 coding sequence is TGTGCCACCAGCAGACGAGGACTAGTGGCGACCGCCAACACAGATACGCAGTATTTT. It encodes CATSRRGLVATANTDTQYF.

The chain employs TRBV20-1 and TRBJ2-3, with D possibly TRBD2 on 6 matching bases. V gave up 3 bases and J gave up 0 bases, with 10 bases separating them. Germline values: CDR1 DFQATT, CDR2 SNEGSKA (reference sequence). The CDR3 is made up of 14 amino acids. The CDR3 region is CSASNAGSTDTQYF. Written as DNA, the CDR3 is TGCAGTGCTAGTAATGCGGGAAGCACAGATACGCAGTATTTT.

This clonotype was picked up a small number of times. This sequence joins TRBV2 and TRBJ2-7; tentative D call: TRBD2 (5 bases). Per the germline V gene, CDR1 is SNHLY and CDR2 is FYNNEI. The CDR3 contains 15 residues. V gave up 0 bases and J gave up 10 bases, with 19 bases separating them. CDR3: CASSEALRTDYYQYF. The CDR3, as DNA: TGTGCCAGCAGTGAAGCGCTTAGGACCGACTATTACCAGTACTTC.

This clonotype was observed a few times. The V gene is TRBV12-3 or TRBV12-4, the J gene TRBJ1-5; D is unresolved. V was trimmed by 7 bases and J by 6 bases, leaving 16 bases between them. CDR3 length: 14 residues. In nucleotides, the CDR3 is TGTGCCAGCAAGGCACCCGGAGAAAGTCAGCCCCAGCATTTT. Translation gives CASKAPGESQPQHF.

This rearrangement joins TRBV4-1 to TRBJ2-1; 8 positions agree with TRBD2. The V segment lost 2 bases and the J segment 5 bases; nucleotides outside the gene matches: 5. The CDR3 is 15 amino acids. Germline loops: CDR1 MGHRA, CDR2 YSYEKL. CDR3 DNA: TGCGCCAGCAGCCAATTAGCGGGATTCAACAATGAGCAGTTCTTC. It is translated as CASSQLAGFNNEQFF.

This clonotype was detected only a few times. The rearrangement joins TRBV29-1 to TRBJ2-7, with TRBD1 identical over 11 bases. CDR1 is SQVTM, CDR2 ANQGSEA, per germline. The junction had 5 bases not matched to a gene; V was cut back by 3 bases and J by 7 bases. CDR3 length: 13 residues. CDR3 nucleotides: TGCAGCGTTGAGGGACAGGGGGTGAGGGAGCAGTACTTC. Residues: CSVEGQGVREQYF.